This TCR beta chain was obtained from a study of identical twins. Overall study findings and caveats: Abundant cord blood beta clonotypes carried fewer insertions; memory repertoires showed none. In monozygotic twins, models underestimated the sharing of out-of-frame TCR alpha.

CDR3 length equals 17 residues. Germline-derived CDR1 and CDR2 are LNHNV and YYDKDF (reference sequence). The V and J ends lost 2 bases and 2 bases, in that order; junction bases with no gene match: 6. This clonotype was counted between two and nine times. Its antigen is undetermined. TCRdb processed the 5' RACE reads anew with MiXCR; each CDR3 protein has one entry. The data show about 530,000 distinct CDR3 sequences, over 12% seen once. These sequences were also reported in another study, on yellow fever vaccine responses in identical twins. That work contributes: Convergence reportedly seemed to mark part of the twins' vaccine T cell response, with personalization marking the rest.

Sample: CD4+ T cells sorted from blood. The V and J genes are TRBV15 and TRBJ2-6; TRBD1 aligns across 7 bases. The source of this sequence is a woman younger than 30 in good health. The CDR3 region has the DNA TGTGCCACCAGCAGAAGGGACAGTACTGCTGGGGCCAACGTCCTGACTTTC. Its translation: CATSRRDSTAGANVLTF.